This T cell receptor (beta chain) was retrieved from a study of cytomegalovirus exposure and HLA in healthy donors. On the study more broadly: There were some 120 million unique TCR beta sequences, drawn from about 190 million T cells, in an earlier analysis.

Study conclusions and caveats: An analysis done earlier found most TCR beta V segments productive about 87% or about 30% of the time. In a later analysis, compared with equally common non-associated chains, HLA-associated beta chains were more expanded.

Regarding this clone: The target antigen is unknown.

This cohort consisted of healthy bone marrow donors. PCR used 60 Vbeta primers and 13 Jbeta primers. Method: immunoSEQ multiplex PCR; TCRdb's copy keeps in-frame clones and lacks some. This sample has under 250,000 clones; 65% to 90% occur once, and the top ten carry 2.3%. Sequenced sample: PBMCs. The sequence derives from a woman aged 45-59 years in good health and CMV-seronegative.

CDR3 protein: CASSSFYEQYF. In DNA, the CDR3 is TGTGCCAGCAGTTCCTTTTACGAGCAGTACTTC. V is TRBV5-4 and J is TRBJ2-7; no definite D call. This CDR3 region has 11 residues. The V end lost 5 bases, the J end lost 4 bases, and 7 bases lay between the germline ends. Germline assignment: CDR1 SGHNT and CDR2 YYREEE (reference sequence).